This entry is about one TCR beta chain. What this receptor recognizes is not known. One base away there is no much larger clone; base qualities are not given. The cohort was made up of 500 to 800 healthy bone marrow donors. At the time of sampling, every cohort member was nominally healthy, though immune exposures that went unrecorded were likely present. The donor was CMV seronegative and was included in the group of a few hundred seronegative cohort members. Every donor gave a peripheral blood sample, and the peripheral blood mononuclear cells from that sample were used for TCR beta sequencing. Genomic DNA was extracted from the blood cell samples with the Qiagen DNeasy Blood Extraction Kit. This sample is drawn from a study of cytomegalovirus exposure and HLA in healthy donors (dated by TCRdb to about 2017). For the study in its entirety: According to an earlier analysis of several hundred of the donors, 150 million to 200 million T cells yielded 117 million unique TCR beta sequences and about 280 Gb of sequence data. To decide whether each TCR beta V gene segment behaved as functional or pseudogenic, an earlier analysis of approximately 600 of the donors relied on high-throughput TCR beta sequencing. Of the roughly 430 genotyped donors, roughly 80% fell in the genetic ancestry cluster associated with self-reported Caucasian donors. Alongside the repertoire data, information on donor age, sex, ethnicity and CMV serostatus was compiled. In the later analysis, no new phenotypic data were used to find candidate immune exposures; instead, reliance was placed on TCR beta sequences and their occurrence across donors. Typing coverage varied by locus: roughly 620-640 donors for A, B, C, DRB1 and DQB1; around 560 for DQA1; about 600 for DPA1; fewer than 480 for DPB1. A later genetic analysis took genome-wide SNP genotypes for 398 of the 666 donors and used that subset as a discovery cohort. About 330 gigabases of sequencing data and around 88 million unique TCR sequences made up an early release that covered approximately 650 HLA-typed donors. A few DR-DQ haplotypes were handled as single units for association and clustering because linkage in the cohort was strong. Among roughly 400 genotyped donors of the cohort, an average of about 220,000 unique TCR beta nucleotide sequences was sequenced per donor, of which about 19% were non-productive. To study patterns of TCR occurrence, a later analysis re-analyzed previously published TCR beta repertoires from more than 550 donors and added high-resolution HLA genotyping. Every repertoire in the discovery cohort had been generated on one and the same sequencing platform. Class I and class II HLA loci were covered by the typing at four-digit resolution. The aim of the study was to test whether cataloging public T cell receptors could identify signatures of past pathogen exposure. The T cell repertoires of some 670 subjects were profiled by immunosequencing and related to cytomegalovirus serostatus. The study combined high-throughput TCR immunosequencing, statistical association of individual TCRs with disease status, and machine learning to predict cytomegalovirus infection status. In addition to the first cohort of 666 subjects, a separate validation cohort of 120 different subjects was used. Overall study outcomes, separate from this receptor: In the study, approximately 160 TCR beta chains were listed as associated with cytomegalovirus. A cluster of highly shared sequence variants was judged likely to be a technical artifact of the sequencing pipeline. A later analysis found that most CMV-associated TCR beta chains appeared HLA-restricted, with HLA associations seemingly driven largely by CMV exposure. CMV serostatus was the only immune exposure information available for the cohort. A later analysis reported that several top co-occurrence clusters appeared linked to parvovirus B19, influenza, CMV and Epstein-Barr virus. A few of the identified cytomegalovirus-associated TCR beta chains were confirmed in vitro to be specific for cytomegalovirus antigens. A further reported finding was that TCR beta sequences accurately predicted the HLA-A and HLA-B alleles for most subjects in the first cohort. In a later genetic analysis, a missense DCLRE1C variant was associated with V-gene and J-gene trimming of TCR beta chains, and the association was replicated in an independent cohort. According to the authors, the approach could potentially be generalized to other disease states and immunological phenotypes. Across donors, most TCR sequences were observed very rarely, whereas some public TCRs were present in many individuals. Some IMGT-functional V segments, including TRBV6-2 and TRBV6-3, could not be distinguished by the 87-base-pair reads and were therefore excluded. Strong co-occurrence of HLA alleles, especially DR and DQ, made assigning TCR associations to individual alleles difficult. In a later analysis, HLA-associated TCR beta chains were found to be more clonally expanded and to have lower generation probabilities than equally common non-associated chains. A later analysis found that TCR association rates varied across HLA loci, with DRB1 alleles showing the most associated TCRs and HLA-C alleles the fewest. Specific HLA alleles were associated with over 15,000 TCR beta sequences at a false discovery rate of 0.05 in a later analysis. The classifier was reported to diagnose cytomegalovirus status with high specificity and sensitivity in both the original cohort and the validation cohort. In this cohort, only TCR beta chains were sequenced, and detectable features were limited by the absence of alpha or paired-chain data. In an earlier analysis of a few hundred of the donors, most TCR beta V segments were observed in productive rearrangements about 90% or about 30% of the time, broadly matching IMGT annotations. Roughly uniform sequencing depth across donors was assumed in presence/absence analyses, although this assumption may not hold. A later genetic analysis reported fewer N-insertions in productive TCRs among donors in an Asian-associated ancestry cluster than the roughly 650-donor mean. Because HLA typing was missing for some donors at each locus, association tests included only the typed subset. Linkage disequilibrium might explain the correlated functional status among segregating V segments, but an unknown experimental factor could not be ruled out. Because counts were too low, more than 15 rarely observed V segments, including chromosome 9 orphons, were excluded from the earlier analysis of a few hundred of the donors.

Library generation was performed with the immunoSEQ multiplex PCR assay. A mixture of 60 forward primers for TCR Vbeta segments and 13 reverse primers for TCR Jbeta segments was used in the multiplex PCR. A multiplex PCR assay on genomic DNA amplified the CDR3 region of rearranged TCR beta genes. Amplified TCR beta libraries were sequenced as 87-base-pair reads on the Illumina HiSeq System. Concerning the study's data processing: Across the 670 or so repertoires, a later analysis counted tens of millions of unique TCR beta chains, some 11 million of which were shared by at least two donors. Raw reads were error-corrected and collapsed into unique sequences by a nearest-neighbor algorithm in which closely related sequences were merged to remove PCR and sequencing errors. CDR3 sequences were aligned to IMGT reference sequences to assign V, D and J gene segments. Each retained sequence needed at least a six-nucleotide match to both a V gene segment and a J gene segment. Rearrangements were called productive when the CDR3 lacked stop codons and stayed in frame with V and J; all others were non-productive. CDR3 was defined by IMGT convention, running from the second conserved V-encoded cysteine to the conserved J-encoded phenylalanine. The earlier analysis of fewer than 700 of the donors excluded sequences that lacked an unambiguous match to a single V gene segment. An earlier analysis of several hundred of the donors called V segments functional above 56.7% productive rearrangements and segregating when the between-donor standard deviation exceeded 5%. A statistical classification framework was built to diagnose cytomegalovirus status from the catalog of TCR beta chain sequences. In a later analysis, TCR nucleotide sequences were compared against IMGT/GENE-DB human TR gene sequences so that V and J genes could be assigned. Using the TCRdist pipeline, a later analysis assigned CDR3 sequences along with most-parsimonious VDJ recombination scenarios. In a later analysis, each TCR beta chain was defined by its CDR3 amino acid sequence together with its V-gene family, and reads without a unique V-gene family were excluded. A later analysis removed 550 to 650 highly shared, low-generation-probability nucleotide sequences to deal with suspected cross-contamination and a sequencing artifact. A later analysis calculated a clonal expansion index for each public chain from normalized within-repertoire ranks of inferred template counts. A later analysis computed generation probabilities with a VDJ recombination model fitted to out-of-frame rearrangements, and checked the results against IGoR. In a later analysis, TCR-TCR, TCR-HLA and TCR-CMV co-occurrence was scored with hypergeometric tests, and a repertoire-size bias correction was applied to TCR pairs. To estimate false discovery rates, a later analysis permuted the HLA or CMV assignments 20 times. In a later analysis, co-occurring TCRs were grouped using DBSCAN, with TCRdist sequence similarity added in when clustering inside HLA-allele-positive subsets. Co-occurrence clustering excluded repertoires with fewer than 30,000 or more than 120,000 public chains, plus five with anomalous nucleotide sharing. The immuneACCESS repertoire file appears here via TCRdb, limited to in-frame rearrangements. These files lack a portion of the clones; in checked studies, under half of the deficit traces to unresolved V genes, and the cause of the others is not known. Clone size and the V and J calls come from that table; the DNA yielded D and trimming. This sample is represented by over 130,000 clones; around two thirds of them were singletons. Less than 2% of the sample is held by the ten biggest clonotypes.

CDR1 and CDR2 (SEHNR, FQNEAQ) derive from the germline V gene (reference sequence). The CDR3 has 16 amino acids, counting the end cysteine and phenylalanine. Solely the CDR3 DNA is kept, with 48 bases framed from the first base. From V the trimming removes 4 bases and from J it removes 3 bases, while the gene matches leave 7 bases of the junction unaccounted for. The sequenced sample consisted of PBMCs. The receptor chain draws on TRBV7-9 and TRBJ2-1, and 9 junction bases match TRBD1. This sequence originates from a male donor in good health and CMV-seronegative. The nucleotides are TGTGCCAGCAGCTCCACCGGGACAGGGTTCTACAATGAGCAGTTCTTC. This is translated as CASSSTGTGFYNEQFF. Full variable domain (CDR3 extended with the reference TRBV7-9 and TRBJ2-1 proteins): DTGVSQNPRHKITKRGQNVTFRCDPISEHNRLYWYRQTLGQGPEFLTYFQNEAQLEKSRLLSDRFSAERPKGSFSTLEIQRTEQGDSAMYLCASSSTGTGFYNEQFFGPGTRLTVL.